This T cell receptor beta chain is drawn from a study of T cell repertoires in cytomegalovirus infection. Study-wide context: Through public TCR beta signatures, both CMV infection and matching HLA type were indicated.

A single record per CDR3 protein comes from TCRdb applying MiXCR to the reads. In the table there are almost 550,000 distinct CDR3 sequences, approximately 15% of which are singletons. Findings and limits, study-wide: Frequencies of public TCR beta families were cumulated, and this identified carriers of CMV plus the relevant HLA. Across the ex vivo response, the dominant clonotypes were HLA-C-restricted CMV-specific TCR beta clonotypes.

Only a few counts were recorded for this clonotype. What it binds is unknown. Trimming removed 5 bases at V and 5 bases at J, with 22 bases between. CDR3 length: 17 residues. Germline CDR1 and CDR2: MNHEY and SMNVEV (reference sequence). This clonotype was sampled from a human donor in good health (CMV status not recorded). Some clones in this sample may be carry-over from other donors' samples. Input material: CD8+ T cells from PBMCs. V and J are TRBV27 and TRBJ2-1, with D possibly called TRBD1 or TRBD2 (6 bases each). The CDR3 bases are TGTGCCAGCAGTCTCAACCGAGGCTTCCGGGGGCACAATGAGCAGTTCTTC. Amino acids: CASSLNRGFRGHNEQFF.